This TCR beta chain was recorded in a study of blood T cell repertoires in COVID-19. Turning to the study itself: Sample material is recorded as cDNA or gDNA derived from T cells, B-cell-depleted T cells, or PBMCs.

The V gene's germline CDR1 is MGHRA and CDR2 YSYEKL. The CDR3 is 15 residues long. The V end lost 4 bases, the J end lost 1 base, and 11 bases lay between the germline ends. Per the original data handling: Amplification from reference gene primers served as the basis for estimated nucleated cell counts. Repertoires were generated with immunoSEQ multiplex PCR, while TCRdb's copy carries only in-frame clones and drops some. D and trimming were read from the DNA, whereas the V and J calls and clone size are those reported in that table. The sample has under 250,000 clones; 65% to 85% are singletons. Sequenced material: peripheral blood. This sequence originates from a woman of 80 years or more with acute or convalescent COVID-19. V and J are TRBV4-1 and TRBJ1-5, with D possibly TRBD1 on 6 matching bases. The CDR3 DNA reads as TGCGCCAGCAGCCGCGATACAGGGAGCAATCAGCCCCAGCATTTT. Translated: CASSRDTGSNQPQHF.